This T cell receptor beta chain derives from a study of OX40 agonist ivuxolimab in advanced cancers. Background on the study: Among those enrolled, mean age was about 63 years (range 23 to 79) and 75% to 85% were male. Study-wide points: The study found that CD8+ T cells averaged more expanded clones than CD4+. Circulating CD4+ and CD8+ T cells showed clonal expansion by week 6 at 0.1 to 3.0 mg/kg.

Notes on this clone: Its antigen is undetermined.

The CDR3 has 13 amino acids. Germline V gives CDR1 SGHTA, CDR2 FQGTGA. The V end lost 0 bases, the J end lost 7 bases, and 9 bases lay between the germline ends. Generated by immunoSEQ multiplex PCR, the TCRdb table keeps only in-frame clones and is missing some. The table includes 33,000 or so clones, just under 80% detected once. The chain employs TRBV7-3 and TRBJ1-1; D is unresolved. This sample comprised CD4+ or CD8+ T cells sorted from blood, obtained in a trial of the OX40 agonist ivuxolimab. The receptor was derived from an adult with an advanced solid tumor such as melanoma, head and neck, liver or kidney cancer. The DNA of the CDR3 is TGTGCCAGCAGCTTAACTACCGGTGGTGAAGCTTTCTTT. This sequence encodes CASSLTTGGEAFF. Drawing the rest from reference TRBV7-3 and TRBJ1-1, the complete variable domain is GAGVSQTPSNKVTEKGKYVELRCDPISGHTALYWYRQSLGQGPEFLIYFQGTGAADDSGLPNDRFFAVRPEGSVSTLKIQRTERGDSAVYLCASSLTTGGEAFFGQGTRLTVV.